This T cell receptor beta chain was found in a study of patients and donors after allogeneic stem cell transplantation. In this sample, this clonotype turned up a few times. Deletions cut 5 bases from V and 9 bases from J, with 17 bases between. The CDR3 runs to 14 residues. The germline CDR1 and CDR2 sequences are SGHTA and FQGNSA. TCRdb re-called the RT-PCR reads with MiXCR, one entry per CDR3 protein. The sample consists of approximately 200,000 distinct CDR3 sequences, 38% of them appearing once. The sample consisted of blood, either unsorted or a sorted T cell fraction (not recorded which). The chain joins TRBV7-2 to TRBJ1-5; possible D gene TRBD1, 5 bases. This sequence was found in a human donor who was either an allogeneic HSCT recipient or a stem cell or donor lymphocyte infusion donor (not recorded which). It is not recorded whose cells these are; they may come from a transplant donor. The CDR3 DNA sequence: TGTGCCAGCAGCCCAGTGCCCTGGAGGGGGCCCCAGCATTTT. Protein sequence: CASSPVPWRGPQHF.